The clone carrying this T cell receptor beta chain was observed a few times. Antigen: not known. J was trimmed by 5 bases and V by 6 bases; bases with no gene match: 6. The CDR3 totals 13 residues. Germline V gives CDR1 MNHNY, CDR2 SVGAGI (reference sequence). The record originates from a study of T-cell memory formation after mild COVID-19. Findings and caveats of the study: Day 15 to 85 contracting clones showed balanced CD4/CD8; later expanders leaned CD4+. Among CD4+ contracting clones, most were CM and EM, and CD8+ ones EMRA. Second-wave clones peaking on day 37 lacked confirmed SARS-CoV-2 specificity.

Constant-segment primers were used for 5'RACE, and the resulting TCR alpha and TCR beta cDNA libraries carried sample barcodes and UMIs. TCRdb ran MiXCR on the 5' RACE reads and lists one entry per CDR3 protein. The sample carries a few hundred thousand distinct CDR3 sequences, over 15% recorded once. The chain joins TRBV6-6 to TRBJ1-1; 7 bases are a match to TRBD1. The source is a man aged 18 to 30 who had mild COVID-19 (a few samples of this study predate the infection). Cell type and time point are not known. Input material: PBMCs or a T cell subset sorted from them (not recorded which). This CDR3 reads CASSPGQVTEAFF. In nucleotides, the CDR3 is TGTGCCAGCAGCCCCGGACAGGTTACTGAAGCTTTCTTT.